This passage covers 4 T cell receptor beta chains from one sample sequenced in a study of T-cell memory formation after mild COVID-19. TCRdb re-analysed the 5' RACE reads in MiXCR, keeping a single row per CDR3 protein. The sample shows about 260,000 distinct CDR3 sequences, 15% to 20% of them seen only once. Sequenced material: PBMCs or a T cell subset sorted from them (not recorded which). These receptors originate from a man in his late teens or twenties who had mild COVID-19 (a few samples of this study predate the infection). Cell type and time point are not known.

This chain joins TRBV27 and TRBJ2-7, with TRBD2 identical over 7 bases. Trimming took 2 bases from V and 12 from J; bases not matched to a gene: 7. The CDR3 has 12 residues. Germline CDR1 reads MNHEY; CDR2 reads SMNVEV (reference sequence). The CDR3 sequence: CASSLMGGDLYV. Here the CDR3 DNA reads TGTGCCAGCAGTTTAATGGGGGGGGACCTGTACGTC.

The rearrangement uses TRBV4-1 and TRBJ1-2; 7 bases are a match to TRBD1. This CDR3 comprises 16 residues. J was trimmed by 7 bases and V by 0 bases; bases with no gene match: 11. The germline gives CDR1 MGHRA, CDR2 YSYEKL. CDR3 DNA sequence: TGCGCCAGCAGCCAAGATCGAGCGGGGCAGGGGGGTGGCTACACCTTC. Its translation: CASSQDRAGQGGGYTF.

This chain connects TRBV7-2 to TRBJ1-2; TRBD1 matches 7 bases. Germline-derived CDR1 and CDR2 are SGHTA and FQGNSA. V was pared by 5 bases and J by 5 bases, with 5 bases of the junction left unmatched. The CDR3 is 13 amino acids. CDR3 sequence (DNA): TGTGCCAGCAGCACGGGACAGAGTTATGGCTACACCTTC. Its translation is CASSTGQSYGYTF.

This clonotype was seen a few times. The V gene is TRBV4-3, the J gene TRBJ1-2; perhaps TRBD1 as D (5 bases). The CDR3 runs 14 residues. Trimming removed 0 bases from V and 8 bases from J, with 13 bases in between. Germline V CDR1 and CDR2: LGHNA, YSLEER. CDR3 DNA: TGCGCCAGCAGCCAAGACCAGGGAACGGGGGGCTACACCTTC. Protein sequence: CASSQDQGTGGYTF.